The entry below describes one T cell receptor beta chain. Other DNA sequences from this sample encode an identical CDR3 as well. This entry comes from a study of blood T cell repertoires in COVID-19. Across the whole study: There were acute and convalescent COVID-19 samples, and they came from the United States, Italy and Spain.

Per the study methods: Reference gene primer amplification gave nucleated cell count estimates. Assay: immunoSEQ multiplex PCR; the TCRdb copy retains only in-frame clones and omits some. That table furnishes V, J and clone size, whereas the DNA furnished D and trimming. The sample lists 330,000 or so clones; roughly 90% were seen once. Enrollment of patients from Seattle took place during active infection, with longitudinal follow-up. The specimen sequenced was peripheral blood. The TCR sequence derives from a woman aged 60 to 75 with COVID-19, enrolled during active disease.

The CDR3 sequence: CASSLGGSGNTIYF. In DNA, the CDR3 is TGTGCCAGCAGCTTGGGCGGCTCTGGAAACACCATATATTTT. The genes are TRBV5-4 and TRBJ1-3; D is ambiguous. CDR3 length: 14 amino acids. Deletions cut 0 bases from V and 0 bases from J, with 4 bases between. Germline assignment: CDR1 SGHNT and CDR2 YYREEE (reference sequence).